Each of the 13 T cell receptor beta chains below was sequenced from the same sample in a study of T cells in Graves' hyperthyroidism and ophthalmopathy. Regions amplified from RNA transcripts were the TCR beta CDR3 regions. The HTBI primer set drove a first-round RT-PCR of the TCR CDR3. TCRdb called the multiplex PCR reads again in MiXCR, with one record for every CDR3 protein. The sample holds around 340,000 distinct CDR3 sequences, around a sixth seen once. The sequencing input was blood. These receptors all stem from a man between 25 and 39 years old with Graves' hyperthyroidism.

CDR3: CASKAGAGELFF. In DNA form, the CDR3 reads TGTGCCAGCAAGGCGGGAGCCGGGGAGCTGTTTTTT. The V gene is TRBV12-3 or TRBV12-4, the J gene TRBJ2-2, with 7 bases lining up with TRBD2. Losses at the gene ends were 7 bases for V and 6 bases for J; bases not matched to a gene: 2. The CDR3 length is 12 residues.

The genes are TRBV9 and TRBJ2-1; 8 bases align to TRBD2. The CDR3 sequence is 16 residues long. V trimming: 3 bases; J trimming: 0 bases; junction bases outside the gene matches: 5. Germline V lookup: CDR1 SGDLS, CDR2 YYNGEE. CDR3 sequence: CASSARGASSYNEQFF. The CDR3 DNA sequence: TGTGCCAGCAGCGCGCGGGGGGCGAGCTCCTACAATGAGCAGTTCTTC.

This clonotype showed up many times. The CDR3 DNA sequence: TGTGCCAGCAGCTCCTTTCGTGGGGCAGGGGAGACCCAGTACTTC. Its protein is CASSSFRGAGETQYF. The V and J genes are TRBV11-3 and TRBJ2-5, with D maybe TRBD1 (5 bases). The CDR3 totals 15 residues. The V gene lost 4 bases and the J gene lost 5 bases, with 17 bases spanning the gap. Per the germline V gene, CDR1 is SGHNT and CDR2 is YENEEA.

The chain carries TRBV7-9 and TRBJ2-7; D gene unclear. This CDR3 is built from 13 residues. CDR1 SEHNR and CDR2 FQNEAQ come from the germline V gene (reference sequence). V lost 0 bases and J lost 7, with 10 bases in between. The CDR3 sequence: CASSLAGSREQYF. CDR3 coding DNA: TGTGCCAGCAGCTTAGCTGGTAGTCGAGAGCAGTACTTC.

The chain uses TRBV27 and TRBJ2-6; D possibly matches TRBD1 or TRBD2 (5 bases each). V was cut by 2 bases and J by 2 bases, with 10 bases left in between. The germline CDR1 and CDR2 sequences are MNHEY and SMNVEV (reference sequence). The CDR3 is 16 amino acids. CDR3: CASSLVRGAGANVLTF. Written as DNA, the CDR3 is TGTGCCAGCAGTTTAGTTCGGGGCGCTGGGGCCAACGTCCTGACTTTC.

This clonotype was recorded at least ten times. V gene TRBV10-3 combines with J gene TRBJ2-5, with TRBD2 as a possible D gene (5 bases). The CDR3 runs to 12 residues. The V end was cut by 6 bases, the J end by 5 bases, with 10 bases between. Per the germline V gene, CDR1 is ENHRY and CDR2 is SYGVKD. The CDR3: CAISGDRETQYF. CDR3 coding DNA: TGTGCCATCAGCGGGGATCGGGAGACCCAGTACTTC.

On this clonotype itself: It may be a read error: a sequence one base away is much more abundant. The gene calls are TRBV6-1 and TRBJ1-6, with D uncertain. This CDR3 region has 14 residues. Germline CDR1 is MNHNS and CDR2 is SASEGT. V lost 7 bases and J 11 bases, leaving 18 bases between the germline ends. CDR3 sequence reads: CASTPGPAGPPLHF. CDR3 DNA sequence: TGTGCCAGCACCCCGGGTCCAGCCGGGCCACCCCTCCACTTT.

The chain couples TRBV20-1 to TRBJ1-1; 8 bases align to TRBD1. Germline V gene sequence: CDR1 DFQATT, CDR2 SNEGSKA (reference sequence). V lost 4 bases, J lost 8 bases, and 3 bases stayed unmatched. The CDR3 is made up of 11 amino acids. The CDR3: CSATRTGEAFF. The CDR3 coding sequence is TGCAGTGCTACAAGGACAGGGGAAGCTTTCTTT.

This clonotype has a handful of counts. This chain joins TRBV5-1 and TRBJ2-1, with 13 nucleotides matching TRBD2. Germline CDR1 is SGHRS and CDR2 is YFSETQ. The CDR3 covers 14 residues. V gave up 7 bases and J gave up 5 bases; unmatched junction bases: 3. The CDR3 sequence is CASRLAGGHNEQFF. The CDR3, as DNA: TGCGCCAGCCGACTAGCGGGAGGACACAATGAGCAGTTCTTC.

This clonotype turned up a few times. The J gene is TRBJ1-2, the V gene TRBV12-3 or TRBV12-4, with no clear D. The CDR3 extends over 13 amino acids. Trimming pared 3 bases from V and 4 bases from J, leaving 9 bases between. CDR3 sequence: CASSFVSLYGYTF. Written as DNA, the CDR3 is TGTGCCAGCAGTTTTGTAAGCCTCTATGGCTACACCTTC.

This clonotype has at least ten counts. This CDR3 is CATTGTVTYEQYF. CDR3 DNA: TGTGCCACCACCGGGACAGTAACCTACGAGCAGTACTTC. This sequence joins TRBV10-3 and TRBJ2-7; 7 bases line up with TRBD1. V lost 10 bases to trimming and J lost 2 bases; unmatched junction nucleotides: 8. CDR3 length equals 13 residues. Germline V gene sequence: CDR1 ENHRY, CDR2 SYGVKD.

The sample holds many counts of this clonotype. The chain couples TRBV11-2 to TRBJ2-1, with 7 bases matching TRBD2. This CDR3 region has 15 residues. Per germline, CDR1 SGHAT and CDR2 FQNNGV. V shed 1 base, J shed 4 bases, and the junction held 4 bases outside the gene matches. CDR3 region: CASSLGASGYNEQFF. Written as DNA, the CDR3 is TGTGCCAGCAGCTTAGGGGCTAGCGGTTACAATGAGCAGTTCTTC. The variable domain in full, completed from reference TRBV11-2 and TRBJ2-1, reads EAGVAQSPRYKIIEKRQSVAFWCNPISGHATLYWYQQILGQGPKLLIQFQNNGVVDDSQLPKDRFSAERLKGVDSTLKIQPAKLEDSAVYLCASSLGASGYNEQFFGPGTRLTVL.

This clonotype has a count of ten or more. V gene TRBV2 combines with J gene TRBJ2-1, with TRBD1 matching over 8 bases. The CDR3 is made up of 11 amino acids. Trimming took 10 bases from V and 7 from J; bases not matched to a gene: 3. Germline CDR1 SNHLY, CDR2 FYNNEI. CDR3 nucleotide sequence: TGTGCCAACGACAGGGGAAATGAGCAGTTCTTC. Its translation: CANDRGNEQFF. The full variable domain, completed using reference TRBV2 and TRBJ2-1, is EPEVTQTPSHQVTQMGQEVILRCVPISNHLYFYWYRQILGQKVEFLVSFYNNEISEKSEIFDDQFSVERPDGSNFTLKIRSTKLEDSAMYFCANDRGNEQFFGPGTRLTVL.